This is a list of T cell receptor beta chains from one sample in a study of T-cell reconstitution after alpha-beta-depleted transplantation in children. TCRdb recomputed calls from the PCR reads with MiXCR, one row per CDR3 protein. The sample lists 350,000 to 450,000 distinct CDR3 sequences, roughly 22% occurring once. Sample: PBMCs from the stem cell graft donor, taken from the stem cell graft. Receptors were obtained from a human donor who donated a stem cell graft to a child with acute myeloid leukemia. CDR3s include the opening cysteine and the closing phenylalanine or tryptophan. The D gene is left open where the match is weak. The size of a clone is reported for some rows only, either as once, few or many, or as a class for expanded clones.

j_gene | abundance | d_gene | len | v_gene | CDR3aa | CDR3nt
TRBJ2-2 | . | . | 15 | TRBV6-2/TRBV6-3 | CASSYGVGVNRELFF | TGTGCCAGCAGTTACGGAGTAGGGGTCAACCGGGAGCTGTTTTTT
TRBJ2-7 | few | . | 14 | TRBV18 | CASSLSPSSYEQYF | TGTGCCAGCTCCCTGTCACCAAGCTCCTACGAGCAGTACTTC
TRBJ2-3 | few | TRBD2 | 14 | TRBV10-3 | CAIRGDYPPGTQYF | TGTGCCATCAGAGGGGACTACCCGCCTGGTACGCAGTATTTT
TRBJ2-5 | . | . | 15 | TRBV20-1 | CSASPPKRDQETQYF | TGCAGTGCTAGTCCCCCTAAGCGGGACCAAGAGACCCAGTACTTC
TRBJ2-3 | . | TRBD2 | 16 | TRBV25-1 | CASSEVGSGSPDTQYF | TGTGCCAGCAGTGAAGTTGGCAGCGGGAGTCCAGATACGCAGTATTTT
TRBJ1-5 | . | . | 15 | TRBV27 | CASRLTGFSNQPQHF | TGTGCCAGCAGGCTGACAGGATTTAGCAATCAGCCCCAGCATTTT
TRBJ2-5 | many | . | 17 | TRBV6-1 | CASNDGGYSPKEETQYF | TGTGCCAGCAATGACGGTGGGTACAGCCCGAAGGAAGAGACCCAGTACTTC
TRBJ2-1 | many | TRBD2 | 15 | TRBV12-3/TRBV12-4 | CASSLSSGRGNEQFF | TGTGCCAGCAGTTTATCCAGCGGGAGGGGAAATGAGCAGTTCTTC
TRBJ2-6 | . | . | 15 | TRBV24-1 | CATSDEGSGANVLTF | TGTGCCACCAGTGATGAGGGATCTGGGGCCAACGTCCTGACTTTC
TRBJ1-1 | . | TRBD1 | 13 | TRBV20-1 | CSAKAGGNTEAFF | TGCAGTGCTAAGGCAGGGGGCAACACTGAAGCTTTCTTT
TRBJ2-5 | few | . | 13 | TRBV20-1 | CSAREAVKETQYF | TGCAGTGCTAGAGAAGCTGTAAAAGAGACCCAGTACTTC
TRBJ2-7 | . | . | 13 | TRBV10-2 | CASRAADTYEQYF | TGCGCCAGCAGGGCGGCGGACACCTACGAGCAGTACTTC
TRBJ2-1 | few | . | 18 | TRBV20-1 | CSARDTGYPRRFYNEQFF | TGCAGTGCTAGGGACACAGGGTACCCACGCCGATTCTACAATGAGCAGTTCTTC
TRBJ2-3 | . | . | 16 | TRBV6-1 | CASSPGREGRRDTQYF | TGTGCCAGCAGCCCCGGCCGTGAAGGGAGGAGAGATACGCAGTATTTT